This entry concerns a single TCR beta chain. The antigen remains unidentified. Using RNA transcripts as the source, TCR beta CDR3 regions were amplified. The primer set for the first-round RT-PCR of the TCR CDR3 was HTBI. TCRdb independently ran MiXCR on the multiplex PCR reads; one entry per CDR3 protein. In the table there are over 500,000 distinct CDR3 sequences, roughly 15% of which are singletons. Fresh peripheral blood, around 11 ml of it, supplied the PBMCs. This entry comes from a study of T cells in Graves' hyperthyroidism and ophthalmopathy. CDR3 length equals 12 residues. Per germline, CDR1 GTSNPN and CDR2 SVGIG (reference sequence). V was trimmed by 5 bases and J by 8 bases, leaving 10 bases between them. Study conclusions and caveats: Ophthalmopathy, which appeared later, was predicted by the model a median around 6.9 months before onset.

The receptor's source is a woman younger than 30 with Graves' ophthalmopathy. The rearrangement links TRBV30 to TRBJ1-6; D unresolved. Material: blood. DNA of the CDR3: TGTGCCTGGGGGATTCCAGATTCACCCCTCCACTTT. This encodes CAWGIPDSPLHF. The whole variable domain, filled in from reference TRBV30 and TRBJ1-6, reads SQTIHQWPATLVQPVGSPLSLECTVEGTSNPNLYWYRQAAGRGLQLLFYSVGIGQISSEVPQNLSASRPQDRQFILSSKKLLLSDSGFYLCAWGIPDSPLHFGNGTRLTVT.